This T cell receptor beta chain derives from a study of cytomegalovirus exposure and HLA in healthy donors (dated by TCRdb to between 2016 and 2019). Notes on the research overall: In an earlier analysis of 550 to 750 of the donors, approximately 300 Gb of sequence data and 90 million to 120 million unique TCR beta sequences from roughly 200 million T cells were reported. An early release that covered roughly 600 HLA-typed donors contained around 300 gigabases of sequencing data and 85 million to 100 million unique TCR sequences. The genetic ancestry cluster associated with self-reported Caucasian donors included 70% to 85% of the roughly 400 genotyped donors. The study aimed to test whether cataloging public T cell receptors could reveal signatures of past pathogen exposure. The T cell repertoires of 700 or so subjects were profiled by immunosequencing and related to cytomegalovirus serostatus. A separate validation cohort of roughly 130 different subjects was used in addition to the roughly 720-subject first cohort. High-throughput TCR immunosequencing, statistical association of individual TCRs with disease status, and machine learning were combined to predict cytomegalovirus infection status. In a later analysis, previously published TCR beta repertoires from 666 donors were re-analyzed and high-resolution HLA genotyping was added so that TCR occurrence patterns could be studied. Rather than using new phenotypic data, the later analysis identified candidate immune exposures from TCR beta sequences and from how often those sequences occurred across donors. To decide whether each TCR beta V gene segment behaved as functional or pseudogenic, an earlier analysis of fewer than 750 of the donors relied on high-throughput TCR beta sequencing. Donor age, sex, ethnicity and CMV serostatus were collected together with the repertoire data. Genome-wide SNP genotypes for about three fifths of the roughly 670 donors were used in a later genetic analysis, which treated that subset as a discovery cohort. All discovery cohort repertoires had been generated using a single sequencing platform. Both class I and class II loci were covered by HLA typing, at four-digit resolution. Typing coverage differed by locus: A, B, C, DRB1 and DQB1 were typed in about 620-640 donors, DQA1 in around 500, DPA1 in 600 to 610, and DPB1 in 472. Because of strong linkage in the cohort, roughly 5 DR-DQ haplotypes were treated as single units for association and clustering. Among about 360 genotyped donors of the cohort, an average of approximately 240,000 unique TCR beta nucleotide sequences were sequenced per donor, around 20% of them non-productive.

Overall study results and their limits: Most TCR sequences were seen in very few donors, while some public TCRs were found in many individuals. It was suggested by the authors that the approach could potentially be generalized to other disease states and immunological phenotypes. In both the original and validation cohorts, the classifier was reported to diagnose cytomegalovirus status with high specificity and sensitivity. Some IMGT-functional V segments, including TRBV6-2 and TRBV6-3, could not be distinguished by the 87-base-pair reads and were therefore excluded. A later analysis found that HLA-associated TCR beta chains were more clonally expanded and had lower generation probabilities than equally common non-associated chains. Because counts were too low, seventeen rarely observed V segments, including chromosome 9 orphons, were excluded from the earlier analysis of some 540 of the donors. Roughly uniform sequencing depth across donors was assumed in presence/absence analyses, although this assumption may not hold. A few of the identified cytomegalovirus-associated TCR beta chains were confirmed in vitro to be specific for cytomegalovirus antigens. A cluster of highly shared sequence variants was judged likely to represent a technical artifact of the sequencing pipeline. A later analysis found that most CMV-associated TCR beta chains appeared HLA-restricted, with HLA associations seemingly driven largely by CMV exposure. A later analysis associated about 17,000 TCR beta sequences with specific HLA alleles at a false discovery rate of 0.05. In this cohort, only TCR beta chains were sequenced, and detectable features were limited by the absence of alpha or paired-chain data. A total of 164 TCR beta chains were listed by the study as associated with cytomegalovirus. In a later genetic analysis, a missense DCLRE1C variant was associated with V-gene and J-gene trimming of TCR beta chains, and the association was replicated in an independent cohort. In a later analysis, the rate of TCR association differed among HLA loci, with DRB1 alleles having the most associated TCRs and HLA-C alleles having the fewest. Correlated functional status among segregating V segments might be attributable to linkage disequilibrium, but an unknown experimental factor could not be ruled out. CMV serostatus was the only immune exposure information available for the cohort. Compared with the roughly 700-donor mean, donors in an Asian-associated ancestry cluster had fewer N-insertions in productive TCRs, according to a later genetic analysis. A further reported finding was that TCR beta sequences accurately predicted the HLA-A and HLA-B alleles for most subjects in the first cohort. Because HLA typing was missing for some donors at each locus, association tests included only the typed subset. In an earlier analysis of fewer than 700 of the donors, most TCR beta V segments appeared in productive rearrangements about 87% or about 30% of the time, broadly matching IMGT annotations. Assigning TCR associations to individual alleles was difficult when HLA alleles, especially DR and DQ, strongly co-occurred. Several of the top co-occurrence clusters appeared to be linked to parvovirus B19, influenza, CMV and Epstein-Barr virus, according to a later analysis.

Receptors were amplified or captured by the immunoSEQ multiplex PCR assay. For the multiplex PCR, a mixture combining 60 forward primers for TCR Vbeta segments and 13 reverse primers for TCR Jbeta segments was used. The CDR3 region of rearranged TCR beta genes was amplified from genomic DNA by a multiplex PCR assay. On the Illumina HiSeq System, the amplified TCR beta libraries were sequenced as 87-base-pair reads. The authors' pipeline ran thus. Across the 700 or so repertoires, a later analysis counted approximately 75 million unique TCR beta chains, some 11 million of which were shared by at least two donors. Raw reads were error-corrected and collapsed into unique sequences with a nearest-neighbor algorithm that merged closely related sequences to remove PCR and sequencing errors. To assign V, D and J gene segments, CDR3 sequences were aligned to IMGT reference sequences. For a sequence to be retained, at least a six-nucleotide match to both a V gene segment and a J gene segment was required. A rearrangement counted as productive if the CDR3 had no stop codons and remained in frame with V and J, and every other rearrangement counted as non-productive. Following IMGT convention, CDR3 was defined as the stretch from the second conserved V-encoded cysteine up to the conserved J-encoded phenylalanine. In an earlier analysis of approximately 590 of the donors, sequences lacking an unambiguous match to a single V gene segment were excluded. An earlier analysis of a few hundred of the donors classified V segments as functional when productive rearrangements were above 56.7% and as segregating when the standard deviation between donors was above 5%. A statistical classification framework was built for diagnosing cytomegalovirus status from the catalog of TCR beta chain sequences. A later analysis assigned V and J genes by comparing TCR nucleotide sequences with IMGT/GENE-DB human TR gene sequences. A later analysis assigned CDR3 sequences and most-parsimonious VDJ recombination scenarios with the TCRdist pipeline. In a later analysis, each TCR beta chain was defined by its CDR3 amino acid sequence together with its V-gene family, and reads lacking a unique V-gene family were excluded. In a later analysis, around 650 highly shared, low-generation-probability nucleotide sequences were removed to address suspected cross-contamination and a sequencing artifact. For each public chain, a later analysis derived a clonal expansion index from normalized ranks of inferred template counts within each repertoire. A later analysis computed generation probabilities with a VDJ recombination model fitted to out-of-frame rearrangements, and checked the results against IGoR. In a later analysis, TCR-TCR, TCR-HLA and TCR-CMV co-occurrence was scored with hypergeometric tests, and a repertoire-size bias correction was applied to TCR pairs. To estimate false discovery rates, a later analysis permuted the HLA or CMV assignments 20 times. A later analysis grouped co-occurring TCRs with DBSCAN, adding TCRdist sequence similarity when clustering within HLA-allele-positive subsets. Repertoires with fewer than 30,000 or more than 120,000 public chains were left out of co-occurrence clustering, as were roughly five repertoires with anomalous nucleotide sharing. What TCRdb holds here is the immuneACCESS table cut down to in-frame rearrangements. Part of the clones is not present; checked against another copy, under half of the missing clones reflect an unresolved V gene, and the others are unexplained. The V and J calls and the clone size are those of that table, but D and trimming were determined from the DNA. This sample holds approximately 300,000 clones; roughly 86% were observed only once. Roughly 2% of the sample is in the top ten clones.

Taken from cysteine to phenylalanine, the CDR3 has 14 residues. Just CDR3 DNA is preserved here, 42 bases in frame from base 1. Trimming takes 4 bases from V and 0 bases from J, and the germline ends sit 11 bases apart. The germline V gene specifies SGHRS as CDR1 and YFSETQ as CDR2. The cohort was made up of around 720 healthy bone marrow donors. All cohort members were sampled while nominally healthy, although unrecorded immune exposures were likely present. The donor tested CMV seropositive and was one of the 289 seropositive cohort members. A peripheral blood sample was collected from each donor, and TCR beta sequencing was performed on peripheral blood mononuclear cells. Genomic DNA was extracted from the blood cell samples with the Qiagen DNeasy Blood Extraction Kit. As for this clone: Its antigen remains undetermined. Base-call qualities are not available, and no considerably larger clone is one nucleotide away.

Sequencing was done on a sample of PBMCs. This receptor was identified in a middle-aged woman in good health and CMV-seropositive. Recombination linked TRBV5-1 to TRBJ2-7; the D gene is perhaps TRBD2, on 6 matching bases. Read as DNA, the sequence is TGCGCCAGCAGCCCGGCGGGGCGCTCCTACGAGCAGTACTTC. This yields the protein CASSPAGRSYEQYF.